This T cell receptor beta chain appears in the sequencing data of a study of brain T cells in children with intractable seizures. Study-level findings and limits: Only CDR3 sequence similarity suggested viral specificity, without known HCMV serostatus. Clones missing pre-surgery may reflect undersampling of that blood sample.

The CDR3 contains 14 residues. Germline values: CDR1 MNHEY, CDR2 SVGAGI. With V trimmed by 5 bases and J by 4 bases, 7 bases remained unmatched. Data came from immunoSEQ multiplex PCR; TCRdb stores just in-frame clones and leaves some out. This sample has a few hundred thousand clones; about 94% occur once, and the top ten carry 4.5% to 7%. Time point denoted: blood from clinic visit 5 months post-surgery; TSC patient then seizure free. Only cases whose brain tissue showed the highest T cell transcript signatures were sequenced. Notes on this clone: Its antigen is undetermined.

This material consisted of peripheral blood, taken 5 to 6 months after surgery. The chain uses TRBV6-5 and TRBJ2-5, with 7 bases aligning to TRBD1. The clonotype originates from a boy younger than two with tuberous sclerosis and intractable seizures. The CDR3 DNA follows: TGTGCCAGCAGTATTACTCACAGGGGAGAGACCCAGTACTTC. As protein: CASSITHRGETQYF.